A selection of T cell receptor beta chains follows, all from one sample in a study of T cell changes during pregnancy in multiple sclerosis. Profiled with immunoSEQ multiplex PCR; TCRdb holds only in-frame clones, not every one. The table includes 50,000 to 60,000 clones, about nine tenths detected once. The sequences come from CD4+ T cells from peripheral blood mononuclear cells, collected in the third trimester of pregnancy. The receptors derive from a female donor with multiple sclerosis, enrolled in a pregnancy study. CDR3s include the opening cysteine and the closing phenylalanine or tryptophan. D genes are given only for firm matches. Only some rows state a clone size, as once, few, many or a class for expanded clones.

D	V	size	J	CDR3	DNA
-	TRBV4-3	-	TRBJ1-4	CASSQGSQADTTNEKLFF	TGCGCCAGCAGCCAAGGGTCGCAGGCCGATACAACTAATGAAAAACTGTTTTTT
-	TRBV18	-	TRBJ1-1	CASSATVMNTEAFF	TGTGCCAGCTCAGCGACAGTAATGAACACTGAAGCTTTCTTT
-	TRBV14	-	TRBJ2-1	CASSQWEVSNEQFF	TGTGCCAGCAGCCAATGGGAGGTTAGCAATGAGCAGTTCTTC
TRBD1	TRBV30	-	TRBJ2-7	CACRKQGSYEQYF	TGTGCCTGCCGGAAACAGGGGAGCTACGAGCAGTACTTC
TRBD1	TRBV18	-	TRBJ2-2	CASSSTGAGELFF	TGTGCCAGCTCATCGACAGGGGCCGGGGAGCTGTTTTTT
TRBD1	TRBV7-2	once	TRBJ2-7	CASSPGDRAYEQYF	TGTGCCAGCAGCCCCGGGGACAGGGCCTACGAGCAGTACTTC
TRBD1	TRBV19	-	TRBJ1-3	CASLALGSRTGGNTIYF	TGTGCCAGTCTTGCCCTGGGGTCTCGGACAGGAGGAAACACCATATATTTT
TRBD1	TRBV19	few	TRBJ2-1	CASSMGQYNEQFF	TGTGCCAGTAGTATGGGACAGTACAATGAGCAGTTCTTC
-	TRBV10-3	-	TRBJ1-3	CAIRNEGDTIYF	TGTGCCATCAGGAACGAGGGGGACACCATATATTTT
-	TRBV6-5	once	TRBJ2-7	CASSYSSGYGYEQYF	TGTGCCAGCAGTTACTCGAGCGGGTATGGGTACGAGCAGTACTTC
TRBD1	TRBV6-1	-	TRBJ1-1	CATLDRAENTEAFF	TGTGCCACCTTAGACAGGGCTGAGAACACTGAAGCTTTCTTT
TRBD1	TRBV5-4	-	TRBJ2-7	CASSYFRDRPREQYF	TGTGCCAGCAGCTACTTCCGGGACAGGCCTCGCGAGCAGTACTTC
TRBD1	TRBV5-1	-	TRBJ1-2	CASSVQGGDGYTF	TGCGCCAGCAGCGTACAGGGGGGAGATGGCTACACCTTC
TRBD1	TRBV7-2	-	TRBJ2-5	CASSRGQGGTQYF	TGTGCCAGCAGCCGAGGACAGGGAGGGACCCAGTACTTC
TRBD1	TRBV27	-	TRBJ1-2	CASSFGRGRIYGYTF	TGTGCCAGCAGTTTCGGCAGGGGGCGAATCTATGGCTACACCTTC
-	TRBV6-5	-	TRBJ2-3	CASSSPGVGTDTQYF	TGTGCCAGCAGTTCACCGGGAGTTGGGACAGATACGCAGTATTTT
TRBD2	TRBV9	-	TRBJ2-1	CASSVVTAGGWGEQFF	TGTGCCAGCAGCGTAGTTACGGCGGGGGGGTGGGGTGAGCAGTTCTTC
-	TRBV19	-	TRBJ2-7	CASSLQFSSYEQYF	TGTGCCAGTAGTTTACAGTTCTCGTCATACGAGCAGTACTTC
-	TRBV6-5	-	TRBJ1-2	CASSPSSITQGYTF	TGTGCCAGCAGTCCGTCTAGTATTACTCAGGGCTACACCTTC
TRBD1	TRBV30	-	TRBJ1-2	CAWSAGTGGSYYGYTF	TGTGCCTGGAGTGCCGGGACAGGGGGCTCCTACTATGGCTACACCTTC
-	TRBV27	-	TRBJ2-2	CASSLGLKNTGELFF	TGTGCCAGCAGTCTCGGACTGAAGAACACCGGGGAGCTGTTTTTT
TRBD1	TRBV6-1	few	TRBJ1-1	CASSEADRGAEAFF	TGTGCCAGCAGTGAAGCTGACAGGGGGGCTGAAGCTTTCTTT
-	TRBV15	-	TRBJ2-5	CATSRDSGTQYF	TGTGCCACCAGCAGAGATAGTGGGACCCAGTACTTC
-	TRBV9	-	TRBJ2-1	CASSVGGAEPYNEQFF	TGTGCCAGCAGCGTAGGCGGAGCGGAACCCTACAATGAGCAGTTCTTC
-	TRBV19	few	TRBJ2-1	CASTKILGNEQFF	TGTGCCAGTACCAAGATACTAGGAAATGAGCAGTTCTTC
TRBD1	TRBV5-5	-	TRBJ1-1	CASSRGQHTEAFF	TGTGCCAGCAGCCGGGGACAGCACACTGAAGCTTTCTTT
-	TRBV21-1	-	TRBJ1-1	CASSIPRQGQGTEAFF	TGTGCCAGCAGCATACCCCGACAGGGACAAGGGACTGAAGCTTTCTTT
-	TRBV5-1	-	TRBJ2-3	CASSLTRADTQYF	TGCGCCAGCAGCTTGACCAGGGCAGATACGCAGTATTTT
TRBD2	TRBV18	-	TRBJ2-7	CASSPSTGGEQYF	TGTGCCAGCTCACCAAGCACCGGGGGGGAGCAGTACTTC
-	TRBV19	once	TRBJ2-2	CASTPGPGGTGELFF	TGTGCCAGTACCCCGGGGCCCGGAGGGACCGGGGAGCTGTTTTTT
-	TRBV7-9	-	TRBJ1-5	CASSKGVVGNQPQHF	TGTGCCAGCAGCAAAGGGGTGGTGGGCAATCAGCCCCAGCATTTT
-	TRBV25-1	-	TRBJ2-5	CASDKGGGRRETQYF	TGTGCCAGCGACAAAGGGGGGGGCCGCCGGGAGACCCAGTACTTC
TRBD1	TRBV6-1	-	TRBJ2-7	CATSRTGVLYEQYF	TGTGCCACCTCCCGGACAGGGGTATTGTACGAGCAGTACTTC
TRBD1	TRBV6-1	-	TRBJ2-3	CASSEPGQGTDTQYF	TGTGCCAGCAGTGAACCGGGACAGGGGACAGATACGCAGTATTTT
-	TRBV19	-	TRBJ2-1	CASSARPQGEQFF	TGTGCCAGTAGTGCCAGGCCACAGGGTGAGCAGTTCTTC
-	TRBV21-1	-	TRBJ2-3	CASSKDESSSPHTDTQYF	TGTGCCAGCAGCAAAGATGAGTCTAGTTCACCCCACACAGATACGCAGTATTTT
-	TRBV30	-	TRBJ2-7	CAWRGDNYEQYF	TGTGCCTGGAGGGGAGACAACTACGAGCAGTACTTC
-	TRBV11-2	-	TRBJ2-7	CASSYGPVAGYEQYF	TGTGCCAGCAGCTACGGACCGGTCGCGGGGTACGAGCAGTACTTC